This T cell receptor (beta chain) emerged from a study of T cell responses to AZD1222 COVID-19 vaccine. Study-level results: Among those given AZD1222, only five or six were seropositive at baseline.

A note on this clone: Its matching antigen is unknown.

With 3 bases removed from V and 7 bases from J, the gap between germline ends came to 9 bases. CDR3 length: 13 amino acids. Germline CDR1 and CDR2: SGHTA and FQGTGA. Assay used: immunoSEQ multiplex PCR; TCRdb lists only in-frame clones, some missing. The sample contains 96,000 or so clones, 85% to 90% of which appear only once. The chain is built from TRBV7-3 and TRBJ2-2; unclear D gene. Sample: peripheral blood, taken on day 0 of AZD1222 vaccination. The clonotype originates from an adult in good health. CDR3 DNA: TGTGCCAGCAGCTTCCAGCACGGCGGGGAGCTGTTTTTT. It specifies CASSFQHGGELFF.